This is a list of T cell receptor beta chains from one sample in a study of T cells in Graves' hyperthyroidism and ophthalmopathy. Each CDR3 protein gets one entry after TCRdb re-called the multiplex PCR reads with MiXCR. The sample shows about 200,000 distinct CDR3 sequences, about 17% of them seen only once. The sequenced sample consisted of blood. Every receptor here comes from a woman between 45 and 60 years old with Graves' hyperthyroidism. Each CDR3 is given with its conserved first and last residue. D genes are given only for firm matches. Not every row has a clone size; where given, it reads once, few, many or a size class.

CASSLAMGIRGANVLTF,TGTGCCAGCAGCTTAGCGATGGGAATCCGTGGGGCCAACGTCCTGACTTTC,NA,TRBJ2-6,TRBV7-8,many
CASSQGYTDTQYF,TGTGCCAGCAGCCAAGGTTACACAGATACGCAGTATTTT,NA,TRBJ2-3,TRBV3-1,many
CASTSSGKSSYNEQFF,TGTGCCAGCACCTCTAGCGGAAAGAGCTCCTACAATGAGCAGTTCTTC,TRBD2,TRBJ2-1,TRBV7-4,many
CSTWQAAENEQFF,TGCAGCACCTGGCAGGCGGCGGAAAATGAGCAGTTCTTC,NA,TRBJ2-1,TRBV29-1,NA
CASSDVGVSGNQPQHF,TGTGCCAGCAGTGATGTTGGGGTAAGCGGCAATCAGCCCCAGCATTTT,NA,TRBJ1-5,TRBV2,many
CASSLLGAGGINEQFF,TGTGCCAGCAGCCTTTTGGGGGCGGGAGGAATAAATGAGCAGTTCTTC,TRBD2,TRBJ2-1,TRBV14,NA
CASSDGRGGVSYTF,TGCGCCAGCAGTGACGGCAGGGGCGGCGTAAGCTACACCTTC,NA,TRBJ1-2,TRBV10-2,many
CASSALGGNTEAFF,TGTGCCAGCAGCGCACTGGGGGGGAACACTGAAGCTTTCTTT,NA,TRBJ1-1,TRBV9,NA
CASSFLGLAAKETQYF,TGTGCCAGCAGTTTCCTGGGACTAGCGGCTAAAGAGACCCAGTACTTC,TRBD2,TRBJ2-5,TRBV28,many
CAISDSVSSYNEQFF,TGTGCCATCAGTGATTCAGTGAGCTCCTACAATGAGCAGTTCTTC,NA,TRBJ2-1,TRBV10-3,NA
CASSKGTGRANYGYTF,TGTGCCAGCAGTAAGGGGACAGGGCGAGCTAACTATGGCTACACCTTC,TRBD1,TRBJ1-2,TRBV12-3/TRBV12-4,many
CASSLSGTGVAYGYTF,TGTGCCAGCAGTTTGTCCGGGACAGGGGTGGCCTATGGCTACACCTTC,TRBD1,TRBJ1-2,TRBV28,many
CASSTQQGPNTQYF,TGTGCCAGCAGCACCCAGCAGGGACCAAATACGCAGTATTTT,NA,TRBJ2-3,TRBV7-3,many
CAWSRRGGYTF,TGTGCCTGGAGTAGGCGGGGTGGCTACACCTTC,NA,TRBJ1-2,TRBV30,many
CASSSWGAADTQYF,TGTGCCAGTAGCTCCTGGGGGGCGGCAGATACGCAGTATTTT,NA,TRBJ2-3,TRBV19,many
CASPVAEAFF,TGTGCCAGCCCCGTAGCTGAAGCTTTCTTT,NA,TRBJ1-1,TRBV12-3/TRBV12-4,many
CASSISPGNYEQYF,TGTGCCAGTAGTATATCTCCGGGAAACTACGAGCAGTACTTC,NA,TRBJ2-7,TRBV19,few
CSARRVAGATGELFF,TGCAGTGCCCGAAGGGTCGCGGGAGCCACCGGGGAGCTGTTTTTT,TRBD2,TRBJ2-2,TRBV20-1,NA
CAGEKGDNQPQHF,TGTGCCGGAGAAAAGGGTGACAATCAGCCCCAGCATTTT,NA,TRBJ1-5,TRBV19,few
CASSSKRLAGSDTQYF,TGTGCCAGCAGTTCAAAACGACTAGCGGGATCAGATACGCAGTATTTT,TRBD2,TRBJ2-3,TRBV28,many
CATRWDMNAAGDTQYF,TGTGCCACGCGGTGGGACATGAATGCTGCAGGGGATACGCAGTATTTT,NA,TRBJ2-3,TRBV19,NA
CAGSLSVKSNTGELFF,TGTGCCGGCAGTTTATCTGTCAAATCGAACACCGGGGAGCTGTTTTTT,NA,TRBJ2-2,TRBV28,once
CASRFKWGLIYEQYF,TGTGCCAGCAGGTTTAAATGGGGACTAATTTACGAGCAGTACTTC,TRBD2,TRBJ2-7,TRBV27,NA
CASSSKTSGRHAGELFF,TGTGCCAGCAGTTCTAAGACTAGCGGGAGGCACGCCGGGGAGCTGTTTTTT,TRBD2,TRBJ2-2,TRBV28,many
CASSPQGFNYGYTF,TGTGCCAGCAGCCCACAGGGATTTAACTATGGCTACACCTTC,NA,TRBJ1-2,TRBV13,NA
CSAEARLRSGYTF,TGCAGTGCTGAGGCTAGGTTGCGGTCTGGCTACACCTTC,NA,TRBJ1-2,TRBV20-1,few
CASSQSNGLAETDTQYF,TGCGCCAGCAGCCAATCCAATGGACTAGCGGAAACAGATACGCAGTATTTT,TRBD2,TRBJ2-3,TRBV4-1,few
CASTGWGGSYEQYF,TGTGCCAGCACCGGATGGGGGGGATCCTACGAGCAGTACTTC,TRBD2,TRBJ2-7,TRBV11-1,many
CSASGRARKGSSTDTQYF,TGCTCCGCTAGCGGGAGGGCGCGGAAGGGTTCTAGCACAGATACGCAGTATTTT,TRBD2,TRBJ2-3,TRBV20-1,many
CASRQQGSSNQPQHF,TGTGCCAGTAGGCAACAGGGGTCGAGCAATCAGCCCCAGCATTTT,TRBD1,TRBJ1-5,TRBV19,many
CASSEAGRGGYGYTF,TGTGCCAGCAGTGAAGCCGGCAGGGGCGGCTATGGCTACACCTTC,NA,TRBJ1-2,TRBV6-1,many
CAWSVKNTGELFF,TGTGCCTGGAGTGTAAAGAACACCGGGGAGCTGTTTTTT,NA,TRBJ2-2,TRBV30,many
CASATGATETQYF,TGTGCCAGCGCCACGGGAGCGACGGAGACCCAGTACTTC,NA,TRBJ2-5,TRBV7-6,once
CASSSGLAHTDTQYF,TGTGCCAGCAGCTCAGGACTAGCCCACACAGATACGCAGTATTTT,TRBD2,TRBJ2-3,TRBV7-6,many
CASNGRGVGEQFF,TGTGCCAGCAACGGCAGGGGGGTAGGTGAGCAGTTCTTC,NA,TRBJ2-1,TRBV11-3,many
CASSQQGENTEAFF,TGTGCCAGCAGCCAACAGGGGGAAAACACTGAAGCTTTCTTT,TRBD1,TRBJ1-1,TRBV3-1,many
CASRPGGDTQYF,TGTGCCAGCAGACCGGGAGGAGATACGCAGTATTTT,TRBD2,TRBJ2-3,TRBV2,NA